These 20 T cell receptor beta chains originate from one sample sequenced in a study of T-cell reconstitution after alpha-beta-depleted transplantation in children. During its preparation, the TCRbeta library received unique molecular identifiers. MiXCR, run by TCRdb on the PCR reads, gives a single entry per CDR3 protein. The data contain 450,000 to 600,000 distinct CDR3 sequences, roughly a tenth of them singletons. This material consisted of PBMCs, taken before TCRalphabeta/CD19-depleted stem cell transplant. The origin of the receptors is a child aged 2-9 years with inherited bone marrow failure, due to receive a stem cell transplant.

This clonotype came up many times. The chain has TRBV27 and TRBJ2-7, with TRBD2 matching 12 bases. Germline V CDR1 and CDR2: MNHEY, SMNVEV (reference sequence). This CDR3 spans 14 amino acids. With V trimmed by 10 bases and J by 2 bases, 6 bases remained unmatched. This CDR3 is CATGLAGPPYEQYF. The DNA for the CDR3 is TGTGCCACCGGACTAGCGGGGCCACCCTACGAGCAGTACTTC.

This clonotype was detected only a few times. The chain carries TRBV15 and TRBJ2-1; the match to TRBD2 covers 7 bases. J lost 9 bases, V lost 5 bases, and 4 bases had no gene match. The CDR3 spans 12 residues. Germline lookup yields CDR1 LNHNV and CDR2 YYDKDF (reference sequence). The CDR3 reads CATSGLVSEQFF. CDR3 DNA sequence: TGTGCCACCAGCGGACTAGTTTCTGAGCAGTTCTTC.

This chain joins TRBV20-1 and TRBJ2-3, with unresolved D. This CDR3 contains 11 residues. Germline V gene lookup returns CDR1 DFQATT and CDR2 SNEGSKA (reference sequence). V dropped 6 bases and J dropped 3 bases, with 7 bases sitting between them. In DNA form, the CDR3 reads TGCAGTGCCACTAAAACAGATACGCAGTATTTT. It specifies CSATKTDTQYF.

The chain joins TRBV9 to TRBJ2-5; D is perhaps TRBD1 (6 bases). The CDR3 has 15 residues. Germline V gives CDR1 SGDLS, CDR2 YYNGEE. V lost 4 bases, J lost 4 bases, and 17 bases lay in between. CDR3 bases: TGTGCCAGCAGCTCCCCAGACAGGTCCGGAGAGACCCAGTACTTC. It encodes CASSSPDRSGETQYF.

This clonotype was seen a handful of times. CDR3 in DNA: TGTGCCACCAGTGAACCGTACGGGGATACGCAGTATTTT. It yields the protein CATSEPYGDTQYF. The V call is TRBV24-1, the J call TRBJ2-3; D gene ambiguous. CDR1 and CDR2 from the germline V gene are KGHDR and SFDVKD. The V end was cut by 4 bases, the J end by 6 bases, with 10 bases between. The CDR3 sequence is 13 residues long.

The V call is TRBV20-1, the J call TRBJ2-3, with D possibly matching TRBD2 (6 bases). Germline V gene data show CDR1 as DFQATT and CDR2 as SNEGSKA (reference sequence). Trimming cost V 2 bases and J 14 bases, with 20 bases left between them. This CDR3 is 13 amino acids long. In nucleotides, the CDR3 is TGCAGTGCTAGAACGAATGGAGCGGGTGATCTGTATTTT. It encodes CSARTNGAGDLYF.

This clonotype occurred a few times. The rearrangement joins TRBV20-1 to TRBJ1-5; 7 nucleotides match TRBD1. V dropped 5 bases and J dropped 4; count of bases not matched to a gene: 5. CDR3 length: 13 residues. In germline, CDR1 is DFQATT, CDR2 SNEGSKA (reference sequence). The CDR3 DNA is TGCAGTGCTTTCAAGACAGGGAATCAGCCCCAGCATTTT. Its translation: CSAFKTGNQPQHF.

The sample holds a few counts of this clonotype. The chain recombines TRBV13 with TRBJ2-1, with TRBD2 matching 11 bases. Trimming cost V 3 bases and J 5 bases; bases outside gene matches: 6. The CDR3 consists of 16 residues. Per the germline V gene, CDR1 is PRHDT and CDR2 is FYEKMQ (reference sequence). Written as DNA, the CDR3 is TGTGCCAGCAGCTTCCTAGCGGGAGGAAATAACAATGAGCAGTTCTTC. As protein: CASSFLAGGNNNEQFF.

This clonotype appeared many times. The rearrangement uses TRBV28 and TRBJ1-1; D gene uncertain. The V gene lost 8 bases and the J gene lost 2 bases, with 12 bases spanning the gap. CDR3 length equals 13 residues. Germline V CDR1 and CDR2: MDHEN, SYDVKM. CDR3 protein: CASGYPGNTEAFF. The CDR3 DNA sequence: TGTGCCAGCGGCTACCCTGGAAACACTGAAGCTTTCTTT.

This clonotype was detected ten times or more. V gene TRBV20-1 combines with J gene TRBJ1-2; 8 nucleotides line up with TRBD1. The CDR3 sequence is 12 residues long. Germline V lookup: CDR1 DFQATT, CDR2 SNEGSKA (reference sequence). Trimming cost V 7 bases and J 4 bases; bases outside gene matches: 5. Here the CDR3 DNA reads TGCAGTGAGGCGACAGGGGTCTATGGCTACACCTTC. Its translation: CSEATGVYGYTF.

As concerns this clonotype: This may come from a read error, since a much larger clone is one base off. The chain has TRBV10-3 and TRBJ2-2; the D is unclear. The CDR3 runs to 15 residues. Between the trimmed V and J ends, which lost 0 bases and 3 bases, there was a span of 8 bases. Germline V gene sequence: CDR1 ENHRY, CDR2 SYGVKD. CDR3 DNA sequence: TGTGCCATCAGTGAGTCGAGGACGTACACCGGGGAGCTGTTTTTT. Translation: CAISESRTYTGELFF.

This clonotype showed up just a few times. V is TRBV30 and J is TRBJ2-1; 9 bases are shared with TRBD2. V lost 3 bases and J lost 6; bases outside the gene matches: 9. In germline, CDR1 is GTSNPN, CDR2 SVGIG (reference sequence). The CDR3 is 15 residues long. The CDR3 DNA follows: TGTGCCTGGAGCGCCGGGACTAGCAATTTCAATGAGCAGTTCTTC. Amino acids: CAWSAGTSNFNEQFF.

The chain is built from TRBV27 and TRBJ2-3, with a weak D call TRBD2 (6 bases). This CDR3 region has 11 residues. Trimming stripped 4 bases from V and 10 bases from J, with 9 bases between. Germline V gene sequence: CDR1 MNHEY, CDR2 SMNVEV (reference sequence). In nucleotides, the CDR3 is TGTGCCAGCAGTTCCGGGGGTCCGCAGTATTTT. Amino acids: CASSSGGPQYF.

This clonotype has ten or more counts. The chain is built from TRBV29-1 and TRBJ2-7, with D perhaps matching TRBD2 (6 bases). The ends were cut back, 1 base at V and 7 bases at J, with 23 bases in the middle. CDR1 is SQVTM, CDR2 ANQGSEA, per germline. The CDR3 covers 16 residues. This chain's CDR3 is CSVEASRDSPTGEQYF. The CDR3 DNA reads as TGCAGCGTTGAAGCATCCCGGGACTCCCCTACGGGGGAGCAGTACTTC.

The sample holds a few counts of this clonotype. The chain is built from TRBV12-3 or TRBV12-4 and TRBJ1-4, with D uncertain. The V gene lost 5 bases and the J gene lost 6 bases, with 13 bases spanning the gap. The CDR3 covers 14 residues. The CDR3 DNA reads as TGTGCCAGCAGTCCTTCTACGAGGGATGAAAAACTGTTTTTT. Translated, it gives CASSPSTRDEKLFF.

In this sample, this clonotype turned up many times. The CDR3 sequence: CSVDGTSGRGSTDTQYF. In nucleotides, the CDR3 is TGCAGCGTGGACGGGACTAGCGGGAGGGGAAGCACAGATACGCAGTATTTT. The J gene is TRBJ2-3, the V gene TRBV29-1; 16 bases line up with TRBD2. Germline lookup yields CDR1 SQVTM and CDR2 ANQGSEA. J was trimmed by 0 bases and V by 6 bases; bases with no gene match: 6. The CDR3 sequence is 17 residues long.

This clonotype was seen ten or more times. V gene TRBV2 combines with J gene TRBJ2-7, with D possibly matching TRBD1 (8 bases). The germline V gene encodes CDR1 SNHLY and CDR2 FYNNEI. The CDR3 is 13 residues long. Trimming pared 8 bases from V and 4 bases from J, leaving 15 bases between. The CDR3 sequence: CASEEQGGYEQYF. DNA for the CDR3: TGTGCCAGCGAAGAACAGGGGGGGTACGAGCAGTACTTC.

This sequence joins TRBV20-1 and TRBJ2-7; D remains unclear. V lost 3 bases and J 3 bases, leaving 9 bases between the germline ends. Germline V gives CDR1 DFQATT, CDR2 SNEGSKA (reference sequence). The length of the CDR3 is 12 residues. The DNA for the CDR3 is TGCAGTGCTAGGTCCTACAGCTACGAGCAGTACTTC. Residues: CSARSYSYEQYF.

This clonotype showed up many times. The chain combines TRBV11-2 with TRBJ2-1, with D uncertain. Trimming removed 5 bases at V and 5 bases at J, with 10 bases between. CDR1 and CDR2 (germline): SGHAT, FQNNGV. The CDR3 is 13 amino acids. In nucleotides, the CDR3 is TGTGCCAGCAGCCCCCTCCCCAACAATGAGCAGTTCTTC. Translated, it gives CASSPLPNNEQFF. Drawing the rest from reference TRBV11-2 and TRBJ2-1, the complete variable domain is EAGVAQSPRYKIIEKRQSVAFWCNPISGHATLYWYQQILGQGPKLLIQFQNNGVVDDSQLPKDRFSAERLKGVDSTLKIQPAKLEDSAVYLCASSPLPNNEQFFGPGTRLTVL.

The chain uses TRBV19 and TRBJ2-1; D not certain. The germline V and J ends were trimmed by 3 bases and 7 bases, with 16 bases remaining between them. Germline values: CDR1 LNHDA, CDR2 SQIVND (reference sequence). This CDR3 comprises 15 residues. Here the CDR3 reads CASSIVSDSRNEQFF. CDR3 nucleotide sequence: TGTGCCAGTAGTATCGTGTCAGACTCCCGAAATGAGCAGTTCTTC.